What follows are 5 T cell receptor beta chains derived from one specimen sequenced in a study of shared clonotypes between healthy human individuals. Only in-frame clones appear in the TCRdb table, and some are missing; sequencing was by immunoSEQ multiplex PCR. The repertoire includes about 2.2 million clones, around 93% of them detected once, and around 1.8% sits in the top ten. Terminally differentiated effector memory CD45RA+ cells were excluded from the naive CD8 cells, which were CD45RO-negative and positively selected for CCR7. The sequenced sample consisted of naive CD8+ T cells from PBMCs. The receptors come from a man younger than 35 in good health. Some clones in this sample may be carry-over from other donors' samples.

This chain links TRBV7-2 with TRBJ2-3, with TRBD1 matching 7 bases. The ends lost 5 bases at V and 0 bases at J; junction bases unmatched: 5. The germline CDR1 and CDR2 sequences are SGHTA and FQGNSA. The CDR3 spans 15 residues. The CDR3: CASSTGTVSTDTQYF. In DNA, the CDR3 is TGTGCCAGCAGCACAGGGACAGTAAGCACAGATACGCAGTATTTT.

The chain joins TRBV11-2 to TRBJ1-4; D is unclear. V was pared by 0 bases and J by 8 bases, with 1 base between. The CDR3 is 11 amino acids. Germline V gives CDR1 SGHAT, CDR2 FQNNGV. The CDR3 region has the DNA TGTGCCAGCAGCTTAGACGAAAAACTGTTTTTT. Amino acid sequence: CASSLDEKLFF.

The CDR3 is CASSFPWGADTEAFF. CDR3 coding DNA: TGTGCCAGCAGCTTTCCCTGGGGCGCGGACACTGAAGCTTTCTTT. The chain recombines TRBV11-2 with TRBJ1-1; a weak D match, TRBD1 (5 bases). The V gene's germline CDR1 is SGHAT and CDR2 FQNNGV. This CDR3 has 15 amino acids. Trimming took 3 bases from V and 3 from J, leaving 14 bases between them. The full variable domain, with the rest looked up from reference TRBV11-2 and TRBJ1-1, is EAGVAQSPRYKIIEKRQSVAFWCNPISGHATLYWYQQILGQGPKLLIQFQNNGVVDDSQLPKDRFSAERLKGVDSTLKIQPAKLEDSAVYLCASSFPWGADTEAFFGQGTRLTVV.

J is TRBJ2-7 and V is TRBV5-1; D is ambiguous. This CDR3 has 13 residues. Trimming stripped 3 bases from V and 7 bases from J, with 14 bases between. Germline V gene sequence: CDR1 SGHRS, CDR2 YFSETQ. The CDR3 nucleotides read TGCGCCAGCAGCTCGCGACTCCCTGGGGAGCAGTACTTC. Translated: CASSSRLPGEQYF.

The sample holds a few counts of this clone. V is TRBV13 and J is TRBJ1-4; possibly TRBD1 for D (5 bases). CDR3 size: 13 residues. The ends were cut back, 5 bases at V and 6 bases at J, with 10 bases in the middle. Germline V gene lookup returns CDR1 PRHDT and CDR2 FYEKMQ (reference sequence). Here the CDR3 reads CASSPGRDEKLFF. Here the CDR3 DNA reads TGTGCCAGCAGCCCTGGCAGGGATGAAAAACTGTTTTTT.